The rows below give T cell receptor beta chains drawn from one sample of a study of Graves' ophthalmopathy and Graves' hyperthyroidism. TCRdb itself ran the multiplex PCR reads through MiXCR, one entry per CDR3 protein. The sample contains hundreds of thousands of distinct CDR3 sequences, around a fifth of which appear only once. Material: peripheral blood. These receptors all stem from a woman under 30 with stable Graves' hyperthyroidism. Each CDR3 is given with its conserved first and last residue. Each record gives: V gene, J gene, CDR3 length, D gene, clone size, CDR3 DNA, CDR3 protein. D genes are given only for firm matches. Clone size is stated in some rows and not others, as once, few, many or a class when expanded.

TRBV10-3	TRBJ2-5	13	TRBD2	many	TGTGCCATGCAGCGGGGATTTCAAGAGACCCAGTACTTC	CAMQRGFQETQYF
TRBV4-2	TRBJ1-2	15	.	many	TGTGCCAGCAAATCAAGACAGGAAGAGAACTATGGCTACACCTTC	CASKSRQEENYGYTF
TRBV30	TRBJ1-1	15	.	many	TGTGCCTGGAGTGAAGGGGTAGCAGTTAGCACTGAAGCTTTCTTT	CAWSEGVAVSTEAFF
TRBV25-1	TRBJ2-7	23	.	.	TGTGCCAGCAGTGAATGGTATTTTGGGACCCTGACAGGACGCGCCCATCGCTCCTACGAGCAGTACTTC	CASSEWYFGTLTGRAHRSYEQYF
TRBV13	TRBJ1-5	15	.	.	TGTGCCAGCAGCTCCAGACAGGTAATGGGCCAGCCCCAGCATTTT	CASSSRQVMGQPQHF
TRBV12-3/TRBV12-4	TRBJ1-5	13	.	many	TGTGCCAGCAGCCGTACGGAGGGAGGACCCCAGCATTTT	CASSRTEGGPQHF
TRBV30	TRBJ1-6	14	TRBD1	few	TGTGCCTGGAGTCCGACAGGGGGTGTTTCACCCCTCCACTTT	CAWSPTGGVSPLHF
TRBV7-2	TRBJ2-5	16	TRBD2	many	TGTGCCAGCAGCCCGGCCGGGACTAGCGGCCAAGAGACCCAGTACTTC	CASSPAGTSGQETQYF
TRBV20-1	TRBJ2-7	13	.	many	TGCAGTGCTAGGGTCAGGGTAAAAACACAGCAGTACTTC	CSARVRVKTQQYF
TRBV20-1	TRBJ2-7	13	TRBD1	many	TGCAGGTTAGGACAGGGGACTTCCTACGAGCAGTACTTC	CRLGQGTSYEQYF
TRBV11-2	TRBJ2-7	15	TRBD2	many	TGTGCCAGCAGCTTAACTGGGCTAGCGGGTGACGAGCAGTACTTC	CASSLTGLAGDEQYF
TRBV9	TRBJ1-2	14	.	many	TGTGCCAGCAGCCCAACCGGACAGACGGATGGCTACACCTTC	CASSPTGQTDGYTF
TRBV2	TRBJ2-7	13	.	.	TGTGCCAGCAGTGGCGAGGGCCGCTACGAGCAGTACTTC	CASSGEGRYEQYF
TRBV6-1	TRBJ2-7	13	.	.	TGTGCCAGCAGTGGTAGGGAAGACTACGAGCAGTACTTC	CASSGREDYEQYF
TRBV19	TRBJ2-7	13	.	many	TGTGCCAGTAGTCCCGCTGACTCCTACGAGCAGTACTTC	CASSPADSYEQYF
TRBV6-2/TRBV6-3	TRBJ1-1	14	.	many	TGTGCCAGCACCGATGGCAGCATGAACACTGAAGCTTTCTTT	CASTDGSMNTEAFF
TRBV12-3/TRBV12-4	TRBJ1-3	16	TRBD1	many	TGTGCCAGCAGTTTCAACCCAGGGGGAGGTGGAAACACCATATATTTT	CASSFNPGGGGNTIYF
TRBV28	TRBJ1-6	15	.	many	TGTGCCAGCAGTTTTCGGGGGGCTTATAATTCACCCCTCCACTTT	CASSFRGAYNSPLHF
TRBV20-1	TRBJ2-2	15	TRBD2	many	TGCAGTGCCCCGAGTAGCGGGAGGGTCACCGGGGAGCTGTTTTTT	CSAPSSGRVTGELFF
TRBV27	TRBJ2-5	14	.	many	TGTGCCAGCAGTCCCTCAATGGGAAAAGAGACCCAGTACTTC	CASSPSMGKETQYF
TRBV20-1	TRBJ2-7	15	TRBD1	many	TGCAGTGCTAGCGCACCCGGGTCAGGGGGCTACGAGCAGTACTTC	CSASAPGSGGYEQYF
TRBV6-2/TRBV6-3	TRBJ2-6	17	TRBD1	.	TGTGCCAGCAGCGTCCGGGACAGGGGCTCTGGGGCCAACGTCCTGACTTTC	CASSVRDRGSGANVLTF
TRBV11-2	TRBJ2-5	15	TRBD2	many	TGTGCCAGCAGCTTAGTTGGACTAGCGGGAGAGACCCAGTACTTC	CASSLVGLAGETQYF
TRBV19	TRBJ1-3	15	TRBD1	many	TGTGCCACCCGGGACAGGGATTATTCTGGAAACACCATATATTTT	CATRDRDYSGNTIYF
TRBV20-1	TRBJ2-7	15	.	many	TGCAGTGCTAGACGTTCTGGGGATCTCTCCTACGAGCAGTACTTC	CSARRSGDLSYEQYF
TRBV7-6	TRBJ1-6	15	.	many	TGTGCCAGCAGCTTCCAGGACGCCTATAATTCACCCCTCCACTTT	CASSFQDAYNSPLHF
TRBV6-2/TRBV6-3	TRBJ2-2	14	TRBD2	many	TGTGCCAGCAATGGACTAGCAGGCACCGGGGAGCTGTTTTTT	CASNGLAGTGELFF
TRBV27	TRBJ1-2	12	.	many	TGTGCCAGCAGTCTAACAGGGTTTGGCTACACCTTC	CASSLTGFGYTF
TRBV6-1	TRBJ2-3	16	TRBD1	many	TGTGCCAGCAGTGAAGGAACAGGGGCAGGATCAGATACGCAGTATTTT	CASSEGTGAGSDTQYF
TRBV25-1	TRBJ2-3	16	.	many	TGTGCCAGCAGTGAATATGCGGACAGCGTCACAGATACGCAGTATTTT	CASSEYADSVTDTQYF
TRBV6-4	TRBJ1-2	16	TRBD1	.	TGTGCCAGCAACGACCCCGGGACAGGAGGAACTAATGGCTACACCTTC	CASNDPGTGGTNGYTF
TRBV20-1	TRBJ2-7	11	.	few	TGCAGTGCTATGGACTTCGGCGAGCAGTACTTC	CSAMDFGEQYF
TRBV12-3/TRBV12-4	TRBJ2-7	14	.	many	TGTGCCAGCAGTTTAGCGGGGCAGCTTGGAGAGCAGTACTTC	CASSLAGQLGEQYF
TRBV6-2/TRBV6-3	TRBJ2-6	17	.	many	TGTGCCAGCAGCCCGGACTGGTTTCTATCTGGGGCCAACGTCCTGACTTTC	CASSPDWFLSGANVLTF
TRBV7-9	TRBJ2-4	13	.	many	TGTGCCAGCACGAACCTGGACATTAACATTCAGTACTTC	CASTNLDINIQYF
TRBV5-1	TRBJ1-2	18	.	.	TGCGCCAGCAGCTCGCAATCCACTGGACAGATAAACAACTGTGGCTACACCTTC	CASSSQSTGQINNCGYTF
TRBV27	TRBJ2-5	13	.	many	TGTGCCAGCAGCTTTTCGGCCCAAGAGACCCAGTACTTC	CASSFSAQETQYF
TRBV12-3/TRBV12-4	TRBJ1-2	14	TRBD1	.	TGTGCCAGCAGTTCAGGACAGGGGGCTGATGGCTACACCTTC	CASSSGQGADGYTF
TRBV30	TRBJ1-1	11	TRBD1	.	TGTGCCTGGAGCGGACAGGCGGAAGCTTTCTTT	CAWSGQAEAFF
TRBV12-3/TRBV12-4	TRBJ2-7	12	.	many	TGTGCCAGCAGTTTGTCAACCTACGAGCAGTACTTC	CASSLSTYEQYF